Following are 12 T cell receptor beta chains from one sample sequenced in a study of blood T cell repertoires in COVID-19. This table comes from immunoSEQ multiplex PCR, and its TCRdb copy is limited to in-frame clones, with some not included. The repertoire has roughly 150,000 clones, roughly four fifths of them found once; the top ten carry around 2.7%. Sequenced material: peripheral blood. These receptors all stem from a woman over 75 with COVID-19, enrolled during active disease.

This rearrangement joins TRBV4-3 to TRBJ2-3, with D unclear. CDR1 is LGHNA and CDR2 is YSLEER in the germline V gene. This CDR3 has 15 residues. The ends were cut back, 0 bases at V and 5 bases at J, with 12 bases in the middle. CDR3 region: CASSQDSVIGDTQYF. CDR3 bases: TGCGCCAGCAGCCAAGATTCAGTGATTGGAGATACGCAGTATTTT.

The V call is TRBV30, the J call TRBJ2-7, with TRBD2 matching 8 bases. With 3 bases clipped from V and 6 bases from J, the junction kept 10 bases outside the gene matches. In germline, CDR1 is GTSNPN, CDR2 SVGIG (reference sequence). There are 14 residues in the CDR3. CDR3 bases: TGTGCCTGGAGGGGGGGACTAGGAGAAGGCGAGCAGTACTTC. Translation gives CAWRGGLGEGEQYF.

This chain uses TRBV10-2 with TRBJ1-2; 10 positions match TRBD1. Trimming took 5 bases from V and 4 from J; bases not matched to a gene: 7. Germline V lookup: CDR1 WSHSY, CDR2 SAAADI. CDR3 size: 15 residues. CDR3 protein: CASSFPGQGVYGYTF. CDR3 coding DNA: TGCGCCAGCAGTTTCCCCGGACAGGGGGTCTATGGCTACACCTTC.

This clone has just a few counts. The CDR3 sequence: CASSLVLGNYGYTF. The DNA for the CDR3 is TGTGCCAGCAGCTTAGTCCTCGGGAACTATGGCTACACCTTC. The chain has TRBV7-2 and TRBJ1-2; no definite D call. This CDR3 contains 14 residues. Per germline, CDR1 SGHTA and CDR2 FQGNSA. V lost 1 base to trimming and J lost 2 bases, with 8 bases between them.

V and J are TRBV19 and TRBJ1-4, with 9 bases identical to TRBD1. V gave up 7 bases and J gave up 8 bases; unmatched junction bases: 8. Per the germline V gene, CDR1 is LNHDA and CDR2 is SQIVND (reference sequence). The length of the CDR3 is 14 residues. CDR3 DNA: TGTGCCAGTAATCTACAGGGGGCTGGAGAAAAACTGTTTTTT. Protein sequence: CASNLQGAGEKLFF.

The genes are TRBV5-1 and TRBJ2-3; a weak D match, TRBD2 (6 bases). The CDR3 is 15 residues long. Germline V lookup: CDR1 SGHRS, CDR2 YFSETQ. Between the trimmed V and J ends, which lost 4 bases and 3 bases, there was a span of 15 bases. CDR3 DNA sequence: TGCGCCAGCAGCCGGGCGGCGGAGGGGACAGATACGCAGTATTTT. Protein: CASSRAAEGTDTQYF.

V gene TRBV28 combines with J gene TRBJ1-5; D call uncertain. The CDR3 loop spans 12 amino acids. CDR1 and CDR2 from the germline V gene are MDHEN and SYDVKM. V dropped 7 bases and J dropped 2 bases, with 6 bases sitting between them. This CDR3 is CASTPGNQPQHF. The CDR3, as DNA: TGTGCCAGCACCCCCGGCAATCAGCCCCAGCATTTT.

The CDR3 region is CASSYFSETYNEQFF. In DNA form, the CDR3 reads TGTGCCAGCAGTTACTTTAGCGAGACCTACAATGAGCAGTTCTTC. V gene TRBV6-5 combines with J gene TRBJ2-1; D perhaps matches TRBD2 (5 bases). CDR3 size: 15 residues. Germline assignment: CDR1 MNHEY and CDR2 SVGAGI. V was pared by 1 base and J by 2 bases, with 9 bases between.

The chain recombines TRBV28 with TRBJ1-2, with TRBD1 matching 10 bases. This CDR3 comprises 17 residues. Germline CDR1 MDHEN, CDR2 SYDVKM. V was pared by 5 bases and J by 0 bases, with 9 bases of the junction left unmatched. The CDR3 bases are TGTGCCAGCAGTCAGACGGGACAGGGGAGTTCTAACTATGGCTACACCTTC. It codes for CASSQTGQGSSNYGYTF.

The rearrangement joins TRBV15 to TRBJ2-7; the D is unclear. The length of the CDR3 is 13 residues. Between the trimmed V and J ends, which lost 1 base and 4 bases, there was a span of 8 bases. Per germline, CDR1 LNHNV and CDR2 YYDKDF (reference sequence). In nucleotides, the CDR3 is TGTGCCACCAGCAGAGTGCGGCAGTACGAGCAGTACTTC. Translation gives CATSRVRQYEQYF.

The chain employs TRBV28 and TRBJ2-1; D gene unclear. V lost 6 bases and J lost 3, with 3 bases in between. Germline values: CDR1 MDHEN, CDR2 SYDVKM. There are 11 residues in the CDR3. The CDR3 bases are TGTGCCAGCAGCCGCTACAATGAGCAGTTCTTC. Its translation is CASSRYNEQFF.

V usage is TRBV9 and J usage is TRBJ2-1; perhaps TRBD2 as D (6 bases). CDR3 size: 15 residues. Germline V gene lookup returns CDR1 SGDLS and CDR2 YYNGEE. The V end was cut by 5 bases, the J end by 1 base, with 13 bases between. DNA of the CDR3: TGTGCCAGCAGTCCCCGGGAGAAGTCCTACAATGAGCAGTTCTTC. Translating gives CASSPREKSYNEQFF.